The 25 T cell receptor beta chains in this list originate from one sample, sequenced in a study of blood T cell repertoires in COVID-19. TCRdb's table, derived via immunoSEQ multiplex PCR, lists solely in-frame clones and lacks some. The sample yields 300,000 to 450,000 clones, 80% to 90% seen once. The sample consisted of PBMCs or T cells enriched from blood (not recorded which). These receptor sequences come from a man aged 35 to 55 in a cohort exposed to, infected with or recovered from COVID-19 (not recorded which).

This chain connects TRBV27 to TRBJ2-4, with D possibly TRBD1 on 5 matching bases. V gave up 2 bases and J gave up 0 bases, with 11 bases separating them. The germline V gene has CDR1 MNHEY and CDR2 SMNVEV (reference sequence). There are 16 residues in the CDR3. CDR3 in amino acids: CASSLMAGLAKNIQYF. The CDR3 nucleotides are TGTGCCAGCAGTTTAATGGCAGGGCTAGCCAAAAACATTCAGTACTTC.

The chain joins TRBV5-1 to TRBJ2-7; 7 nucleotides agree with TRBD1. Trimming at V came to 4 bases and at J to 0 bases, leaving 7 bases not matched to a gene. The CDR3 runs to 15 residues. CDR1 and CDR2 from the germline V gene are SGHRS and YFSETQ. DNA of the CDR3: TGCGCCAGCAGCCCGGGACAGCTCCCCTCCTACGAGCAGTACTTC. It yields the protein CASSPGQLPSYEQYF.

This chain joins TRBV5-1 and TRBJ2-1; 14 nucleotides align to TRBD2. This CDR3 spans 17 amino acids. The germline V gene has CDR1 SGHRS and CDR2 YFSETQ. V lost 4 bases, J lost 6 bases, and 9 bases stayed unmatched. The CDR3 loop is CASSPGGLAGDSNEQFF. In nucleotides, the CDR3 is TGCGCCAGCAGCCCCGGGGGACTAGCGGGAGACTCCAATGAGCAGTTCTTC.

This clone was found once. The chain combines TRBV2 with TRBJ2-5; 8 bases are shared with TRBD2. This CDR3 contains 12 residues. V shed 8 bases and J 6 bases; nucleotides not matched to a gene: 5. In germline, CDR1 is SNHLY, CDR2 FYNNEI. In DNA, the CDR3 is TGTGCCAGCGCGGCGGGAGGAAAGACCCAGTACTTC. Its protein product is CASAAGGKTQYF.

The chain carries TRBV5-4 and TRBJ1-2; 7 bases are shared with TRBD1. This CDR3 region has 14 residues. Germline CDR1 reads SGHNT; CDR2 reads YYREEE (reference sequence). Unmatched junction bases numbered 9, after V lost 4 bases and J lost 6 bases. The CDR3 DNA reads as TGTGCCAGCAGCGTCGAGACAGGGCATGATGGCTACACCTTC. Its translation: CASSVETGHDGYTF. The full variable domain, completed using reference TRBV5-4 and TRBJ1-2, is ETGVTQSPTHLIKTRGQQVTLRCSSQSGHNTVSWYQQALGQGPQFIFQYYREEENGRGNFPPRFSGLQFPNYSSELNVNALELDDSALYLCASSVETGHDGYTFGSGTRLTVV.

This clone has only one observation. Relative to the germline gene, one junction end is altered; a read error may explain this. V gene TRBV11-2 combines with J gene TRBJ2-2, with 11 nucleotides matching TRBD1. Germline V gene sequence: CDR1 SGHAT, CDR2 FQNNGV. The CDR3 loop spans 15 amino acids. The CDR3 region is CASSPLDRGLRELFF. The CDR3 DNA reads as TGTGCCAGCAGCCCGCTGGACAGGGGGCTTAGGGAACTGTTTTTT.

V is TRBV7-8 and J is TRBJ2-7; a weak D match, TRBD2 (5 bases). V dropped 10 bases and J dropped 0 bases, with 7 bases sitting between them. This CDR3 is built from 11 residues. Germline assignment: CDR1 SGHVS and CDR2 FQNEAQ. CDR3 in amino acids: CATTSSYEQYF. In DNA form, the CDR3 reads TGTGCCACTACTAGCTCCTACGAGCAGTACTTC.

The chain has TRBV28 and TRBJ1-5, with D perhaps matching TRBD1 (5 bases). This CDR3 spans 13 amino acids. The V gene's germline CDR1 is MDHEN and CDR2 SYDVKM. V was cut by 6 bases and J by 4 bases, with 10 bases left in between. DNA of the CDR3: TGTGCCAGCAGGACAGTGGGAAATCAGCCCCAGCATTTT. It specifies CASRTVGNQPQHF.

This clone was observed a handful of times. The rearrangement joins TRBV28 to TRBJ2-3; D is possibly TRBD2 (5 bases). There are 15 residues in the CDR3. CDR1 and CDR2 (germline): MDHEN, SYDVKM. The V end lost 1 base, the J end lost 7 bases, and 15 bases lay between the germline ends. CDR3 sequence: CASSLYQVGGNTQYF. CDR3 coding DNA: TGTGCCAGCAGTTTATATCAGGTCGGAGGAAATACGCAGTATTTT.

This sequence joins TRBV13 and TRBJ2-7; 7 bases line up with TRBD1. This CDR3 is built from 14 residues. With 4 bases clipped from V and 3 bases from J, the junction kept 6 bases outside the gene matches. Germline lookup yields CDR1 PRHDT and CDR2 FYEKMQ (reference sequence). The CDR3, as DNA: TGTGCCAGCAGCTGGGGACAGACGATCTACGAGCAGTACTTC. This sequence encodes CASSWGQTIYEQYF.

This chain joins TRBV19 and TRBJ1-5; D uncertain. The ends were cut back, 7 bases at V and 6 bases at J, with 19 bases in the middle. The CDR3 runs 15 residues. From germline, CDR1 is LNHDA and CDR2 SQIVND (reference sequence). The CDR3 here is CASNIYGFHRQPQHF. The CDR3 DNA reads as TGTGCCAGTAATATTTACGGGTTTCATCGTCAGCCCCAGCATTTT. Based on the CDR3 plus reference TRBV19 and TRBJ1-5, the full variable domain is DGGITQSPKYLFRKEGQNVTLSCEQNLNHDAMYWYRQDPGQGLRLIYYSQIVNDFQKGDIAEGYSVSREKKESFPLTVTSAQKNPTAFYLCASNIYGFHRQPQHFGDGTRLSIL.

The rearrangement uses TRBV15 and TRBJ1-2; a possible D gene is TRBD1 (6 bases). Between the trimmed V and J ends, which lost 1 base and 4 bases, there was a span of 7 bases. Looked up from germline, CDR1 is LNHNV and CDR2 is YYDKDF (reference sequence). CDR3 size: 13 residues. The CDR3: CATSRAQGYGYTF. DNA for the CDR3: TGTGCCACCAGCAGAGCACAGGGCTATGGCTACACCTTC.

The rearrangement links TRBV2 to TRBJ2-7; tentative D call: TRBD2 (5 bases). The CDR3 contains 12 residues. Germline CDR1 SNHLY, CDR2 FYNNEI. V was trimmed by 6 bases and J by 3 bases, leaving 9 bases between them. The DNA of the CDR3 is TGTGCCAGCAGCGAGGGCATCTACGAGCAGTACTTC. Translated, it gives CASSEGIYEQYF.

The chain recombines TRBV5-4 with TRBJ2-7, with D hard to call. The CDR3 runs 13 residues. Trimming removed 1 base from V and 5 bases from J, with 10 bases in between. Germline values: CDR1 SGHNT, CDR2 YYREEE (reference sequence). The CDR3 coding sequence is TGTGCCAGCAGCTTGAACTTTGTGGACGAGCAGTACTTC. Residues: CASSLNFVDEQYF.

Here the CDR3 DNA reads TGTGCCAGCAGTAGGACTTCTAACTATGGCTACACCTTC. It specifies CASSRTSNYGYTF. The chain is built from TRBV6-6 and TRBJ1-2, with unresolved D. Trimming cost V 5 bases and J 0 bases, with 7 bases left between them. This CDR3 has 13 amino acids. Germline V lookup: CDR1 MNHNY, CDR2 SVGAGI (reference sequence).

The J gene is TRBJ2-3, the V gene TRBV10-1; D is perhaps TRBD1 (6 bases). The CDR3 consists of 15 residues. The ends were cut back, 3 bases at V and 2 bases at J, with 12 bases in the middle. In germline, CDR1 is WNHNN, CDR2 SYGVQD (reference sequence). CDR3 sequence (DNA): TGCGCCAGCAGTGACGGACAGTCACCCACAGATACGCAGTATTTT. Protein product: CASSDGQSPTDTQYF.

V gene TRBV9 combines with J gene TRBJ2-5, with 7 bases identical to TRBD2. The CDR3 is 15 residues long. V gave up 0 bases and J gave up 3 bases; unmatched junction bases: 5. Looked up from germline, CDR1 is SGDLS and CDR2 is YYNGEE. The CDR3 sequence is CASSVAFSGEETQYF. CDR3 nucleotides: TGTGCCAGCAGCGTAGCTTTCAGCGGGGAAGAGACCCAGTACTTC.

The CDR3 is CATPQGALEYYEQYF. CDR3 DNA sequence: TGTGCCACCCCACAGGGGGCCCTTGAGTACTACGAGCAGTACTTC. The chain couples TRBV24-1 to TRBJ2-7, with TRBD1 matching over 9 bases. The CDR3 extends over 15 amino acids. V trimming: 9 bases; J trimming: 3 bases; junction bases outside the gene matches: 11. Germline values: CDR1 KGHDR, CDR2 SFDVKD.

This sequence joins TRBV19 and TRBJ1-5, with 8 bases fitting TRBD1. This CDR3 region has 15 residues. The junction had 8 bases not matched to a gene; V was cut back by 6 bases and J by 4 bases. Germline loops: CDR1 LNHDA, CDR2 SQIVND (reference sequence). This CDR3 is CASSRPGGANQPQHF. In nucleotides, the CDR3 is TGTGCCAGTAGCCGACCAGGGGGCGCGAATCAGCCCCAGCATTTT.

Here the CDR3 reads CASSPTRTGEQYF. The CDR3 bases are TGTGCCAGCAGCCCTACTAGGACCGGGGAGCAGTACTTC. V and J are TRBV16 and TRBJ2-7; D is perhaps TRBD2 (5 bases). The V and J ends lost 4 bases and 7 bases respectively, with 14 bases between them. CDR1 and CDR2 from the germline V gene are KGHSY and FQNENV. This CDR3 contains 13 residues.

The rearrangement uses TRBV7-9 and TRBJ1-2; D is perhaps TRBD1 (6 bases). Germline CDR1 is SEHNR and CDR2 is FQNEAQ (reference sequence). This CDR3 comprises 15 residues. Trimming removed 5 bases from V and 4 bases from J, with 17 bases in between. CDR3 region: CASSPPGELSYGYTF. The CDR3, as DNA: TGTGCCAGCAGCCCCCCAGGGGAGTTGAGCTATGGCTACACCTTC. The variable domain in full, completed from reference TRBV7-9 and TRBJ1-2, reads DTGVSQNPRHKITKRGQNVTFRCDPISEHNRLYWYRQTLGQGPEFLTYFQNEAQLEKSRLLSDRFSAERPKGSFSTLEIQRTEQGDSAMYLCASSPPGELSYGYTFGSGTRLTVV.

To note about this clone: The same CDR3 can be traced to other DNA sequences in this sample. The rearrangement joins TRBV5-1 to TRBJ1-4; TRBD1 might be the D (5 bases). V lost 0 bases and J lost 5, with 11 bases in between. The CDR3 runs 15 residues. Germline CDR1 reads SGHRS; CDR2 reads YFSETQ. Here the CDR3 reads CASSLVGGSNEKLFF. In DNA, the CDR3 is TGCGCCAGCAGCTTGGTGGGGGGATCGAATGAAAAACTGTTTTTT.

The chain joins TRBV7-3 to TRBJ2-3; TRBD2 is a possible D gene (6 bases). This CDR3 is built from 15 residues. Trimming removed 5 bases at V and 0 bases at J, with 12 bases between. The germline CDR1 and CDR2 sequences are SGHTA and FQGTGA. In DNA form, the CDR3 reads TGTGCCAGCAGCGCGGGACTCGCTAGCACAGATACGCAGTATTTT. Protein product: CASSAGLASTDTQYF. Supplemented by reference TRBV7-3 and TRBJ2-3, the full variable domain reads GAGVSQTPSNKVTEKGKYVELRCDPISGHTALYWYRQSLGQGPEFLIYFQGTGAADDSGLPNDRFFAVRPEGSVSTLKIQRTERGDSAVYLCASSAGLASTDTQYFGPGTRLTVL.

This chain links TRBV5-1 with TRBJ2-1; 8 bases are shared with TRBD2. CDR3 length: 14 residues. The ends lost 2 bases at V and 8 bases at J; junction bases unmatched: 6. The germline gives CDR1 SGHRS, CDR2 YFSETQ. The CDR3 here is CASSLKRERDEQFF. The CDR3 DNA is TGCGCCAGCAGCTTAAAGCGGGAGAGGGATGAGCAGTTCTTC.

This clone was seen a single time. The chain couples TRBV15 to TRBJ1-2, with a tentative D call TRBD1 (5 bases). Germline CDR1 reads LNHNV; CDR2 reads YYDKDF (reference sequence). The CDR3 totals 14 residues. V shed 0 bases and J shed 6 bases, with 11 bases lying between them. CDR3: CATSRDLGLDGYTF. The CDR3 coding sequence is TGTGCCACCAGCAGAGATCTGGGACTCGATGGCTACACCTTC.